Below, 25 T cell receptor beta chains from the same sample are listed, as sequenced in a study of metastatic and nonmetastatic thyroid tumors. TCRdb re-called the PCR reads with MiXCR. The sample contains 30,000 to 45,000 clones, more than 15% of which appear only once. Treatment of any kind had been given to no patient before thyroid surgery. The specimen sequenced was blood. The receptors were gathered from a female donor with papillary thyroid cancer or a benign thyroid nodule (not recorded which). Some clones in this sample may be carry-over from other donors' samples.

The count of this clone is one. At one end the junction does not follow the germline gene, possibly because of a read error. The V and J genes are TRBV7-9 and TRBJ2-7; 11 nucleotides agree with TRBD2. This CDR3 has 14 residues. Looked up from germline, CDR1 is SEHNR and CDR2 is FQNEAQ (reference sequence). CDR3: CASSLVLAGDEQCF. DNA of the CDR3: TGTGCCAGCAGCTTGGTACTAGCGGGAGACGAGCAGTGCTTC.

This clone was seen at least ten times. The chain uses TRBV2 and TRBJ2-5, with a possible D match to TRBD2 (6 bases). Trimming stripped 7 bases from V and 2 bases from J, with 11 bases between. The germline V gene encodes CDR1 SNHLY and CDR2 FYNNEI. CDR3 length: 13 amino acids. The CDR3 sequence is CASTRREQETQYF. In DNA form, the CDR3 reads TGTGCCAGCACGAGGAGGGAACAAGAGACCCAGTACTTC.

This clone was found many times. The chain joins TRBV28 to TRBJ2-2; D is unresolved. CDR1 is MDHEN and CDR2 is SYDVKM in the germline V gene. CDR3 length: 16 amino acids. Trimming took 7 bases from V and 3 from J, leaving 18 bases between them. This CDR3 reads CASNHNTLGYTGELFF. CDR3 in DNA: TGTGCCAGCAACCATAACACCCTTGGGTACACCGGGGAGCTGTTTTTT.

This clone was seen at least ten times. This chain links TRBV11-1 with TRBJ2-3; TRBD1 aligns across 9 bases. The germline V gene has CDR1 SGHAT and CDR2 FQDESV (reference sequence). The CDR3 totals 15 residues. Losses at the gene ends were 4 bases for V and 3 bases for J; bases not matched to a gene: 5. CDR3 loop: CASSSGDRATDTQYF. DNA for the CDR3: TGTGCCAGCAGCTCCGGGGACAGGGCGACAGATACGCAGTATTTT.

This clone was seen ten or more times. The J gene is TRBJ2-4, the V gene TRBV20-1, with TRBD1 as a possible D gene (5 bases). V dropped 5 bases and J dropped 2 bases, with 10 bases sitting between them. The CDR3 is made up of 13 amino acids. CDR1 is DFQATT and CDR2 is SNEGSKA in the germline V gene (reference sequence). The CDR3, as DNA: TGCAGTGCTTCGCAGGACACCAAAAACATTCAGTACTTC. As protein: CSASQDTKNIQYF.

This clone was counted a few times. A much larger clone is a single base away; this may be a read error. The chain carries TRBV6-1 and TRBJ2-4; 8 nucleotides line up with TRBD1. V shed 7 bases and J 9 bases; nucleotides not matched to a gene: 14. Germline CDR1 MNHNS, CDR2 SASEGT. The CDR3 covers 15 residues. CDR3 in amino acids: CASKTDRGQYLIQYF. The DNA of the CDR3 is TGTGCCAGCAAAACCGACAGGGGTCAATATCTCATTCAGTACTTC.

Worth noting for this clone: This may be a read error, as it is one base from a much larger clone. This chain links TRBV29-1 with TRBJ1-2; 9 bases match TRBD1. Per the germline V gene, CDR1 is SQVTM and CDR2 is ANQGSEA. The ends lost 2 bases at V and 2 bases at J; junction bases unmatched: 3. The CDR3 runs 14 residues. CDR3 sequence (DNA): TGCAGCGTTGAACGACAGGGGGAGAACTATGGCTACACCTTC. Its protein is CSVERQGENYGYTF.

This clone was seen many times. The chain combines TRBV27 with TRBJ2-1; 7 bases line up with TRBD2. This CDR3 has 13 residues. Per germline, CDR1 MNHEY and CDR2 SMNVEV (reference sequence). Losses at the gene ends were 5 bases for V and 7 bases for J; bases not matched to a gene: 5. The CDR3 loop reads CASSPMGGNEQFF. In nucleotides, the CDR3 is TGTGCCAGCAGTCCCATGGGAGGGAATGAGCAGTTCTTC.

This clone has ten or more counts. V is TRBV7-2 and J is TRBJ2-1, with a tentative D call TRBD2 (5 bases). Germline V gene data show CDR1 as SGHTA and CDR2 as FQGNSA. Trimming removed 8 bases at V and 2 bases at J, with 22 bases between. The CDR3 length is 17 residues. The CDR3 region has the DNA TGTGCCAGCGCTCTGGGTCCGGCGGGCGATCCCTACAATGAGCAGTTCTTC. Protein: CASALGPAGDPYNEQFF.

This clone was recorded many times. This chain links TRBV20-1 with TRBJ2-1; 7 positions match TRBD2. Germline V gene sequence: CDR1 DFQATT, CDR2 SNEGSKA (reference sequence). Trimming removed 6 bases from V and 8 bases from J; junction bases left unmatched: 13. CDR3 length: 14 amino acids. The CDR3 DNA follows: TGCAGTGCGGGAGGTTGGGAGGGCTTGGATGAGCAGTTCTTC. Translating gives CSAGGWEGLDEQFF.

Ten or more counts support this clone. V and J are TRBV30 and TRBJ1-2; tentatively, D is TRBD1 (6 bases). This CDR3 spans 13 amino acids. Trimming stripped 1 base from V and 8 bases from J, with 14 bases between. The germline gives CDR1 GTSNPN, CDR2 SVGIG (reference sequence). Here the CDR3 DNA reads TGTGCCTGGAGTGCTGACAGGTCGGGAGGCTACACCTTC. Encoded protein: CAWSADRSGGYTF.

The chain uses TRBV12-3 or TRBV12-4 and TRBJ2-1; unclear D gene. The CDR3 runs to 13 residues. Deletions cut 3 bases from V and 6 bases from J, with 9 bases between. The CDR3, as DNA: TGTGCCAGCAGTTTTGTTCCCCCCAATGAGCAGTTCTTC. It encodes CASSFVPPNEQFF.

The rearrangement links TRBV11-2 to TRBJ2-7; tentative D call: TRBD1 (5 bases). With 5 bases removed from V and 3 bases from J, the gap between germline ends came to 8 bases. Germline assignment: CDR1 SGHAT and CDR2 FQNNGV. The CDR3 has 12 residues. CDR3 sequence (DNA): TGTGCCAGCAGCCAGGGCAGCTACGAGCAGTACTTC. Its protein product is CASSQGSYEQYF.

This clone was recorded many times. CDR3: CASSLPQVGELFF. The CDR3 DNA follows: TGTGCCAGCAGCTTACCACAGGTCGGGGAGCTGTTTTTT. The chain couples TRBV11-2 to TRBJ2-2; maybe TRBD1 (5 bases). Germline CDR1 reads SGHAT; CDR2 reads FQNNGV. V lost 2 bases, J lost 7 bases, and 8 bases lay in between. This CDR3 has 13 residues.

The chain couples TRBV20-1 to TRBJ2-7; D possibly corresponds to TRBD1 (5 bases). Germline CDR1 and CDR2: DFQATT and SNEGSKA (reference sequence). This CDR3 region has 13 residues. The germline V and J ends were trimmed by 3 bases and 6 bases, with 15 bases remaining between them. Written as DNA, the CDR3 is TGCAGTGCTAGTCGGCAGGGAAACGTCGAGCAGTACTTC. Its translation is CSASRQGNVEQYF.

By share, this clone counts as medium-sized. The chain uses TRBV11-3 and TRBJ2-5; D tentatively fits TRBD1 or TRBD2 (6 bases each). The V end lost 5 bases, the J end lost 5 bases, and 18 bases lay between the germline ends. The CDR3 totals 15 residues. Germline CDR1 and CDR2: SGHNT and YENEEA. CDR3 in DNA: TGTGCCAGCAGCGGCCGGGGGCCGTCGGGTGAGACCCAGTACTTC. It is translated as CASSGRGPSGETQYF. The full variable domain, completed using reference TRBV11-3 and TRBJ2-5, is EAGVVQSPRYKIIEKKQPVAFWCNPISGHNTLYWYLQNLGQGPELLIRYENEEAVDDSQLPKDRFSAERLKGVDSTLKIQPAELGDSAVYLCASSGRGPSGETQYFGPGTRLLVL.

This clone was recorded at least ten times. The chain combines TRBV11-3 with TRBJ2-1; the D is unclear. The V end lost 2 bases, the J end lost 5 bases, and 7 bases lay between the germline ends. The CDR3 is 13 residues long. CDR1 and CDR2 (germline): SGHNT, YENEEA. The CDR3 bases are TGTGCCAGCAGCTTAAGTAAAAACAATGAGCAGTTCTTC. Amino acids: CASSLSKNNEQFF.

This clone is categorized as medium-sized. The chain carries TRBV6-1 and TRBJ2-7; TRBD1 is a possible D gene (5 bases). CDR1 MNHNS and CDR2 SASEGT come from the germline V gene. V dropped 5 bases and J dropped 2 bases, with 7 bases sitting between them. The CDR3 is 12 residues long. As DNA, the CDR3 is TGTGCCAGCAGTTCAGGGACCTACGAGCAGTACTTC. Translation gives CASSSGTYEQYF.

This clone was seen many times. The V call is TRBV5-8, the J call TRBJ2-7, with no clear D. Between the trimmed V and J ends, which lost 4 bases and 4 bases, there was a span of 12 bases. The CDR3 is 13 amino acids. Germline V gives CDR1 SGHTS, CDR2 YDEGEE. The CDR3 is CASSPTLGYEQYF. The CDR3 DNA reads as TGTGCCAGCAGCCCGACGCTGGGGTACGAGCAGTACTTC.

This clone was counted at least ten times. The chain combines TRBV2 with TRBJ2-5; the D is unclear. The V gene's germline CDR1 is SNHLY and CDR2 FYNNEI. With 0 bases removed from V and 5 bases from J, the gap between germline ends came to 1 base. This CDR3 comprises 11 residues. The DNA of the CDR3 is TGTGCCAGCAGTGAAGCGGAGACCCAGTACTTC. This encodes CASSEAETQYF.

In its sample, this clone was seen many times. The chain recombines TRBV27 with TRBJ1-1; a possible D gene is TRBD1 (5 bases). V was shortened by 4 bases and J by 2 bases, with 17 bases between the two germline ends. The CDR3 has 16 residues. The germline CDR1 and CDR2 sequences are MNHEY and SMNVEV (reference sequence). CDR3 in amino acids: CASSSLGDPVNTEAFF. For the CDR3, the DNA is TGTGCCAGCAGTTCCCTGGGGGACCCGGTCAACACTGAAGCTTTCTTT.

This clone was seen repeatedly, ten times or more. This chain uses TRBV5-4 with TRBJ2-1; 13 bases line up with TRBD2. CDR3 length: 15 residues. Losses at the gene ends were 3 bases for V and 9 bases for J; bases not matched to a gene: 6. CDR1 and CDR2 (germline): SGHNT, YYREEE (reference sequence). CDR3 DNA sequence: TGTGCCAGCAGCTCACTAGCGGGAGGGCCGGTTGAGCAGTTCTTC. Protein: CASSSLAGGPVEQFF.

This clone was seen at least ten times. The chain carries TRBV6-4 and TRBJ2-3; D call uncertain. The V and J ends lost 3 bases and 1 base respectively, with 8 bases between them. This CDR3 region has 14 residues. Germline V CDR1 and CDR2: MRHNA, SNTAGT. In DNA, the CDR3 is TGTGCCAGCAGTGATGGATCTGGCACAGATACGCAGTATTTT. Amino acid sequence: CASSDGSGTDTQYF.

This clone was seen repeatedly, ten times or more. This chain links TRBV6-1 with TRBJ2-1, with 8 bases that match TRBD2. CDR1 is MNHNS and CDR2 is SASEGT in the germline V gene. The CDR3 consists of 16 residues. V trimming: 6 bases; J trimming: 6 bases; junction bases outside the gene matches: 13. Here the CDR3 DNA reads TGTGCCAGCAGAAGAGAGCGGGAGTTGCGGGGCAATGAGCAGTTCTTC. Amino acid sequence: CASRRERELRGNEQFF.

This clone was counted at least ten times. The gene calls are TRBV6-1 and TRBJ1-3; D is unclear. The CDR3 length is 13 residues. V was cut by 9 bases and J by 0 bases, with 9 bases left in between. Germline V gene lookup returns CDR1 MNHNS and CDR2 SASEGT. CDR3 residues: CASFDGSGNTIYF. The CDR3 DNA reads as TGTGCCAGTTTCGACGGCTCTGGAAACACCATATATTTT.